The 29 T cell receptor beta chains below come from one sample, sequenced in a study of T cell responses to AZD1222 COVID-19 vaccine. Assay: immunoSEQ multiplex PCR; the TCRdb copy retains only in-frame clones and omits some. The sample has about 180,000 clones; 88% are singletons. The starting material was peripheral blood, obtained 28 days after the second AZD1222 dose. The source is an adult who received the AZD1222 COVID-19 vaccine.

V usage is TRBV11-2 and J usage is TRBJ2-7; D not certain. This CDR3 spans 13 amino acids. V was shortened by 3 bases and J by 0 bases, with 6 bases between the two germline ends. The germline V gene has CDR1 SGHAT and CDR2 FQNNGV. In nucleotides, the CDR3 is TGTGCCAGCAGCTTTATCAGCTCCTACGAGCAGTACTTC. As protein: CASSFISSYEQYF.

The chain couples TRBV5-1 to TRBJ2-1, with D possibly TRBD1 on 5 matching bases. V dropped 5 bases and J dropped 0 bases, with 12 bases sitting between them. Germline-derived CDR1 and CDR2 are SGHRS and YFSETQ. The length of the CDR3 is 15 residues. The CDR3 region has the DNA TGCGCCAGCAGACAAACAGGCATCTCCTACAATGAGCAGTTCTTC. Protein product: CASRQTGISYNEQFF.

This clone was seen once. The CDR3 here is CASSLESGAKNIQYF. CDR3 nucleotides: TGTGCCAGCAGCTTGGAGTCGGGGGCCAAAAACATTCAGTACTTC. This chain uses TRBV5-4 with TRBJ2-4; perhaps TRBD2 as D (5 bases). The CDR3 length is 15 residues. The V end was cut by 0 bases, the J end by 1 base, with 8 bases between. Germline assignment: CDR1 SGHNT and CDR2 YYREEE (reference sequence).

This chain joins TRBV6-5 and TRBJ1-6; D is uncertain. V gave up 6 bases and J gave up 0 bases, with 6 bases separating them. Germline CDR1 MNHEY, CDR2 SVGAGI. The CDR3 has 14 residues. CDR3 sequence reads: CASRRSSYNSPLHF. The CDR3 DNA sequence: TGTGCCAGCAGGAGGAGCTCCTATAATTCACCCCTCCACTTT.

The CDR3 loop reads CASSLDGHEQFF. The CDR3 DNA reads as TGTGCCAGCAGCTTAGATGGCCATGAGCAGTTCTTC. The chain recombines TRBV7-3 with TRBJ2-1; D is undetermined. The CDR3 spans 12 residues. V was trimmed by 2 bases and J by 8 bases, leaving 7 bases between them. CDR1 and CDR2 (germline): SGHTA, FQGTGA.

This sequence joins TRBV29-1 and TRBJ2-7, with 7 bases matching TRBD2. The V gene's germline CDR1 is SQVTM and CDR2 ANQGSEA. J was trimmed by 3 bases and V by 6 bases; bases with no gene match: 8. This CDR3 region has 13 residues. The CDR3 sequence is CSVRGTINYEQYF. CDR3 in DNA: TGCAGCGTCCGGGGGACTATTAACTACGAGCAGTACTTC.

The V gene is TRBV28, the J gene TRBJ1-1; the D gene is possibly TRBD1 (5 bases). The V end lost 7 bases, the J end lost 1 base, and 10 bases lay between the germline ends. Germline V lookup: CDR1 MDHEN, CDR2 SYDVKM. This CDR3 comprises 13 residues. CDR3 DNA sequence: TGTGCCAGCACCTTACAGGCGAACACTGAAGCTTTCTTT. Translation gives CASTLQANTEAFF.

This clone has a single count. The chain uses TRBV2 and TRBJ1-6; 8 bases are shared with TRBD1. Germline CDR1 is SNHLY and CDR2 is FYNNEI. This CDR3 has 16 residues. With 2 bases clipped from V and 6 bases from J, the junction kept 6 bases outside the gene matches. This chain's CDR3 is CASSERGTGGNSPLHF. In DNA, the CDR3 is TGTGCCAGCAGTGAAAGAGGGACAGGCGGTAATTCACCCCTCCACTTT.

The J gene is TRBJ2-7, the V gene TRBV4-1; no clear D. Germline CDR1 reads MGHRA; CDR2 reads YSYEKL. V lost 0 bases and J 0 bases, leaving 12 bases between the germline ends. This CDR3 is built from 16 residues. The CDR3 spells CASSQDPAFGSYEQYF. For the CDR3, the DNA is TGCGCCAGCAGCCAAGATCCTGCGTTCGGCTCCTACGAGCAGTACTTC.

The chain joins TRBV6-1 to TRBJ1-5; no clear D gene. The V gene lost 1 base and the J gene lost 3 bases, with 10 bases spanning the gap. From germline, CDR1 is MNHNS and CDR2 SASEGT. The CDR3 consists of 15 residues. The CDR3: CASSEGGQFNQPQHF. The CDR3 region has the DNA TGTGCCAGCAGTGAAGGTGGGCAATTCAATCAGCCCCAGCATTTT.

This chain links TRBV5-1 with TRBJ2-7; D is unresolved. Germline loops: CDR1 SGHRS, CDR2 YFSETQ. The ends were cut back, 4 bases at V and 3 bases at J, with 8 bases in the middle. This CDR3 is 12 amino acids long. CDR3 in amino acids: CASSSAVYEQYF. CDR3 coding DNA: TGCGCCAGCAGCAGTGCAGTCTACGAGCAGTACTTC.

This clone was picked up one time. The V gene is TRBV23-1, the J gene TRBJ1-5; 9 bases are a match to TRBD1. TRBV23-1 is filed as an ORF, its function uncertain. The CDR3 is made up of 17 amino acids. After removal of 2 bases from V and 0 bases from J, the junction contained 5 bases not matched to a gene. The CDR3, as DNA: TGCGCCAGCAGTCAAGGGACAGGGAAATATAGCAATCAGCCCCAGCATTTT. Protein sequence: CASSQGTGKYSNQPQHF.

V and J are TRBV19 and TRBJ1-2, with a weak D call TRBD1 (5 bases). CDR1 is LNHDA, CDR2 SQIVND, per germline (reference sequence). V gave up 6 bases and J gave up 6 bases, with 17 bases separating them. CDR3 size: 14 residues. CDR3 coding DNA: TGTGCCAGTAGCAACGGACTCAGGGTGCATGGCTACACCTTC. Protein: CASSNGLRVHGYTF. Combining the CDR3 with reference TRBV19 and TRBJ1-2 gives the whole variable domain DGGITQSPKYLFRKEGQNVTLSCEQNLNHDAMYWYRQDPGQGLRLIYYSQIVNDFQKGDIAEGYSVSREKKESFPLTVTSAQKNPTAFYLCASSNGLRVHGYTFGSGTRLTVV.

This clone was seen only once. V is TRBV3-1 (or the pseudogene TRBV3-2) and J is TRBJ1-5; the D is unclear. Trimming took off 4 bases at V and 0 bases at J, with 7 bases between the two ends. Germline V gives CDR1 LGHDT, CDR2 YNNKEL (reference sequence). The CDR3 spans 14 residues. CDR3 region: CASSRGRSNQPQHF. Here the CDR3 DNA reads TGTGCCAGCAGCCGCGGACGTAGCAATCAGCCCCAGCATTTT.

This sequence joins TRBV19 and TRBJ2-1; maybe TRBD1 (6 bases). V gave up 2 bases and J gave up 6 bases, with 11 bases separating them. This CDR3 spans 14 amino acids. The germline CDR1 and CDR2 sequences are LNHDA and SQIVND (reference sequence). CDR3 protein: CASSILGHLNEQFF. CDR3 nucleotide sequence: TGTGCCAGTAGTATATTGGGACACCTCAATGAGCAGTTCTTC.

The chain joins TRBV6-5 to TRBJ2-7; tentative D call: TRBD2 (6 bases). This CDR3 contains 14 residues. Germline CDR1 reads MNHEY; CDR2 reads SVGAGI. The V end lost 2 bases, the J end lost 3 bases, and 11 bases lay between the germline ends. CDR3 residues: CASSYAGRGYEQYF. The CDR3 region has the DNA TGTGCCAGCAGTTACGCGGGACGGGGCTACGAGCAGTACTTC.

The rearrangement uses TRBV2 and TRBJ1-1; D gene unclear. The ends were cut back, 0 bases at V and 0 bases at J, with 8 bases in the middle. The germline gives CDR1 SNHLY, CDR2 FYNNEI. The CDR3 extends over 15 amino acids. DNA of the CDR3: TGTGCCAGCAGTGAAGCGCTTGCACTGAACACTGAAGCTTTCTTT. This sequence encodes CASSEALALNTEAFF.

The rearrangement links TRBV7-2 to TRBJ2-7; 11 nucleotides agree with TRBD2. This CDR3 has 15 amino acids. Germline V gives CDR1 SGHTA, CDR2 FQGNSA. After removal of 4 bases from V and 7 bases from J, the junction contained 9 bases not matched to a gene. In DNA, the CDR3 is TGTGCCAGCAGCTCACCGACTAGCGGGATTAGAGAGCAGTACTTC. Protein product: CASSSPTSGIREQYF.

This clone showed up just a few times. The rearrangement joins TRBV6-5 to TRBJ2-7, with D perhaps being TRBD1 or TRBD2 (6 bases each). Between the trimmed V and J ends, which lost 2 bases and 5 bases, there was a span of 10 bases. From germline, CDR1 is MNHEY and CDR2 SVGAGI. The CDR3 is 13 residues long. This chain's CDR3 is CASSYGGQDEQYF. Written as DNA, the CDR3 is TGTGCCAGCAGTTACGGGGGGCAGGACGAGCAGTACTTC.

This chain uses TRBV6-6 with TRBJ1-6; the match to TRBD1 covers 7 bases. CDR1 is MNHNY and CDR2 is SVGAGI in the germline V gene (reference sequence). The CDR3 totals 15 residues. Unmatched junction bases numbered 8, after V lost 6 bases and J lost 6 bases. DNA for the CDR3: TGTGCCAGCAGGGTACCGGGACAGAGTAATTCACCCCTCCACTTT. Protein product: CASRVPGQSNSPLHF.

CDR3 sequence (DNA): TGTGCCAGCACCTCTTTAACTAGCGGGGGGGCCGGTGAGCAGTTCTTC. Its protein product is CASTSLTSGGAGEQFF. This chain connects TRBV13 to TRBJ2-1; 13 nucleotides match TRBD2. The CDR3 length is 16 residues. The germline CDR1 and CDR2 sequences are PRHDT and FYEKMQ (reference sequence). The junction had 12 bases not matched to a gene; V was cut back by 7 bases and J by 9 bases. Full variable domain (missing parts from reference TRBV13 and TRBJ2-1): AAGVIQSPRHLIKEKRETATLKCYPIPRHDTVYWYQQGPGQDPQFLISFYEKMQSDKGSIPDRFSAQQFSDYHSELNMSSLELGDSALYFCASTSLTSGGAGEQFFGPGTRLTVL.

This chain links TRBV5-4 with TRBJ2-7; D is unclear. The germline V and J ends were trimmed by 0 bases and 7 bases, with 14 bases remaining between them. Germline assignment: CDR1 SGHNT and CDR2 YYREEE (reference sequence). CDR3 length: 14 amino acids. CDR3 in amino acids: CASSLDLVSPEQYF. The DNA for the CDR3 is TGTGCCAGCAGCTTGGATCTAGTCTCTCCGGAGCAGTACTTC.

The chain combines TRBV4-3 with TRBJ1-1; no firm D call. The germline V and J ends were trimmed by 7 bases and 1 base, with 16 bases remaining between them. CDR1 and CDR2 from the germline V gene are LGHNA and YSLEER. CDR3 length: 15 residues. In DNA form, the CDR3 reads TGCGCCAGCATCGTTCAGGAGCGGCAGAACACTGAAGCTTTCTTT. It translates to CASIVQERQNTEAFF.

The rearrangement uses TRBV19 and TRBJ1-6, with a weak D call TRBD1 (5 bases). This CDR3 is built from 14 residues. Deletions cut 6 bases from V and 9 bases from J, with 15 bases between. Germline V gene sequence: CDR1 LNHDA, CDR2 SQIVND (reference sequence). The CDR3 nucleotides read TGTGCCAGTAGCCCCCCGGGGCCTACTTCACCCCTCCACTTT. Its protein product is CASSPPGPTSPLHF.

The rearrangement links TRBV11-2 to TRBJ1-6; D call uncertain. Germline CDR1 SGHAT, CDR2 FQNNGV. The CDR3 is made up of 14 amino acids. V dropped 3 bases and J dropped 2 bases, with 5 bases sitting between them. DNA of the CDR3: TGTGCCAGCAGCTTGCGCCCCTATAATTCACCCCTCCACTTT. Translation gives CASSLRPYNSPLHF.

This chain joins TRBV5-4 and TRBJ1-5, with 7 bases fitting TRBD1. Germline values: CDR1 SGHNT, CDR2 YYREEE (reference sequence). The J segment lost 6 bases and the V segment lost 2 bases, leaving 20 bases of the junction unmatched. The CDR3 extends over 19 amino acids. The CDR3 region is CASSFGGWQGVVLGQPQHF. In DNA form, the CDR3 reads TGTGCCAGCAGCTTCGGCGGGTGGCAGGGGGTTGTCTTGGGTCAGCCCCAGCATTTT.

The rearrangement uses TRBV29-1 and TRBJ2-7, with D possibly being TRBD1 (6 bases). The V and J ends lost 1 base and 3 bases respectively, with 10 bases between them. Germline CDR1 is SQVTM and CDR2 is ANQGSEA. This CDR3 comprises 13 residues. This CDR3 is CSVEGDTNYEQYF. CDR3 bases: TGCAGCGTTGAAGGGGACACCAACTACGAGCAGTACTTC.

This clone was seen a few times. The rearrangement uses TRBV24-1 and TRBJ2-1; a weak D match, TRBD1 (6 bases). This CDR3 contains 14 residues. Between the trimmed V and J ends, which lost 2 bases and 6 bases, there was a span of 10 bases. Germline CDR1 is KGHDR and CDR2 is SFDVKD. Here the CDR3 reads CATSDSGQTNEQFF. The CDR3, as DNA: TGTGCCACCAGTGATTCCGGACAGACCAATGAGCAGTTCTTC.

The V and J genes are TRBV4-1 and TRBJ1-2; TRBD1 is a possible D gene (5 bases). The CDR3 contains 14 residues. Germline CDR1 reads MGHRA; CDR2 reads YSYEKL. Trimming pared 4 bases from V and 2 bases from J, leaving 11 bases between. CDR3 sequence: CASSRQGFNYGYTF. Here the CDR3 DNA reads TGCGCCAGCAGCCGGCAGGGATTCAACTATGGCTACACCTTC.